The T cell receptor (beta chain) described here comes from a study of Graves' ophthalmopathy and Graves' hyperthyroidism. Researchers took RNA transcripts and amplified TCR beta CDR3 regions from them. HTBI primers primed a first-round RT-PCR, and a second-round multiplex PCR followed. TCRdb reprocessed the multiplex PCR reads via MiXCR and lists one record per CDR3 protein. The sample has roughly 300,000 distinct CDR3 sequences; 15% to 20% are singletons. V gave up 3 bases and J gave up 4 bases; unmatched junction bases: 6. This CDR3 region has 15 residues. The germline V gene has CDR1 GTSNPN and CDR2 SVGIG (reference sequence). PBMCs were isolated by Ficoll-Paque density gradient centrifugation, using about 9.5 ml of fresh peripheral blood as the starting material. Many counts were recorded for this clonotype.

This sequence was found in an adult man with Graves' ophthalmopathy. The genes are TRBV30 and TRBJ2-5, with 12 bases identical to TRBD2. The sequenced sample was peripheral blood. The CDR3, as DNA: TGTGCCTGGAGGGCTTTGGGACTAGCGGGAGAGACCCAGTACTTC. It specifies CAWRALGLAGETQYF.